Following are 23 T cell receptor beta chains from one sample sequenced in a study of control samples from healthy donors and cancer patients. Profiling relied on immunoSEQ multiplex PCR, and the TCRdb table lists in-frame clones only, not all of them. The sample holds about 86,000 clones, approximately 95% seen once. The sequenced sample consisted of blood. The receptors come from a woman aged 25 to 45 in good health.

CDR3 coding DNA: TGTGCCAGCAGCAGTAAGCGGGGGGGCCCCACCGGGGAGCTGTTTTTT. Amino acids: CASSSKRGGPTGELFF. The rearrangement links TRBV21-1 to TRBJ2-2; no DNA check was done on the table's D call, TRBD2. TRBV21-1 is marked as a pseudogene. CDR3 length: 16 amino acids.

This chain links TRBV27 with TRBJ1-2; D may be TRBD1 (6 bases). The CDR3 is made up of 13 amino acids. Trimming shortened V by 6 bases and J by 2 bases, and 10 bases separated the two germline ends. In germline, CDR1 is MNHEY, CDR2 SMNVEV (reference sequence). CDR3 DNA sequence: TGTGCCAGCAGACCGGGACAAAACTATGGCTACACCTTC. This codes for CASRPGQNYGYTF.

The chain employs TRBV14 and TRBJ1-4; perhaps TRBD1 as D (5 bases). In germline, CDR1 is SGHDN, CDR2 FVKESK. Trimming left V 5 bases short and J 11 bases short, with 15 bases between. The length of the CDR3 is 13 residues. The CDR3 loop reads CASSAGTRGKLFF. The CDR3 bases are TGTGCCAGCAGCGCTGGGACGCGGGGGAAACTGTTTTTT.

The CDR3 is CASSHLGLAGGPRYEQYF. DNA of the CDR3: TGCGCCAGCAGCCACTTGGGGCTAGCGGGAGGGCCCCGCTACGAGCAGTACTTC. This chain connects TRBV5-1 to TRBJ2-7; the match to TRBD2 covers 12 bases. CDR1 and CDR2 from the germline V gene are SGHRS and YFSETQ. Unmatched junction bases numbered 14, after V lost 4 bases and J lost 3 bases. The CDR3 covers 18 residues.

The chain recombines TRBV4-1 with TRBJ2-7; 8 bases fit TRBD1. The germline V gene encodes CDR1 MGHRA and CDR2 YSYEKL. CDR3 length: 14 residues. V dropped 1 base and J dropped 2; count of bases not matched to a gene: 1. In DNA form, the CDR3 reads TGCGCCAGCAGCCAAGGACAGGGGACCTACGAGCAGTACTTC. Its translation is CASSQGQGTYEQYF.

The rearrangement uses TRBV25-1 and TRBJ2-7; D remains ambiguous. V lost 0 bases to trimming and J lost 5 bases, with 11 bases between them. This CDR3 is 14 amino acids long. Germline V lookup: CDR1 MGHDK, CDR2 SYGVNS. CDR3 sequence reads: CASSEYPPSDEQYF. The CDR3 coding sequence is TGTGCCAGCAGTGAATACCCCCCGTCTGACGAGCAGTACTTC.

The chain recombines TRBV5-5 with TRBJ2-6, with TRBD1 identical over 10 bases. Germline V gene lookup returns CDR1 SGHKS and CDR2 YYEKEE (reference sequence). The CDR3 is 18 residues long. V shed 3 bases, J shed 1 base, and the junction held 7 bases outside the gene matches. CDR3 amino acids: CASSSRDRGQSGANVLTF. For the CDR3, the DNA is TGTGCCAGCAGCTCCCGGGACAGGGGACAGTCTGGGGCCAACGTCCTGACTTTC.

The gene calls are TRBV5-4 and TRBJ2-7; TRBD1 might be the D (5 bases). V shed 2 bases and J shed 3 bases, with 9 bases lying between them. The CDR3 has 13 amino acids. The germline V gene encodes CDR1 SGHNT and CDR2 YYREEE (reference sequence). The CDR3 is CASSLSGIYEQYF. CDR3 in DNA: TGTGCCAGCAGCTTATCAGGGATCTACGAGCAGTACTTC.

The sample holds a few counts of this clone. The gene calls are TRBV10-3 and TRBJ2-1, with 10 positions matching TRBD2. Per germline, CDR1 ENHRY and CDR2 SYGVKD. The V gene end was trimmed by 6 bases and the J gene end by 2 bases; junction bases not matched to a gene: 7. This CDR3 region has 16 residues. The CDR3 region has the DNA TGTGCCATCAGCGATACCGGGACTAGCGCCTACAATGAGCAGTTCTTC. Translated, it gives CAISDTGTSAYNEQFF.

The chain uses TRBV3-1 (or the pseudogene TRBV3-2) and TRBJ1-2, with TRBD1 as a possible D gene (5 bases). V was trimmed by 0 bases and J by 3 bases, leaving 8 bases between them. The CDR3 length is 14 residues. The germline V gene has CDR1 LGHDT and CDR2 YNNKEL (reference sequence). DNA of the CDR3: TGTGCCAGCAGCCAAGAGCTACAGGACTATGGCTACACCTTC. Its translation is CASSQELQDYGYTF.

The chain recombines TRBV5-1 with TRBJ1-1, with a tentative D call TRBD1 (5 bases). V was clipped by 2 bases and J by 0 bases, with 11 bases between them. This CDR3 has 15 residues. Germline CDR1 is SGHRS and CDR2 is YFSETQ. CDR3: CASSFRGRLNTEAFF. CDR3 DNA: TGCGCCAGCAGCTTCCGGGGCCGGTTGAACACTGAAGCTTTCTTT.

The gene calls are TRBV6-5 and TRBJ2-7; 9 nucleotides line up with TRBD2. CDR3 length: 11 residues. CDR1 MNHEY and CDR2 SVGAGI come from the germline V gene. Losses at the gene ends were 9 bases for V and 5 bases for J; bases not matched to a gene: 2. CDR3 in DNA: TGTGCCAGTCGCGGGGGGGACGAGCAGTACTTC. Its translation is CASRGGDEQYF.

The chain is built from TRBV5-1 and TRBJ2-5, with TRBD2 matching 9 bases. Germline V gene sequence: CDR1 SGHRS, CDR2 YFSETQ. The CDR3 contains 15 residues. Unmatched junction bases numbered 9, after V lost 0 bases and J lost 9 bases. As DNA, the CDR3 is TGCGCCAGCAGCTTGGGAGTAGCGGGGGTTGAGGCCCAGTACTTC. The encoded protein is CASSLGVAGVEAQYF.

The chain combines TRBV19 with TRBJ2-2; TRBD1 matches at 7 bases. The CDR3 extends over 13 amino acids. After removal of 10 bases from V and 2 bases from J, the junction contained 4 bases not matched to a gene. Germline assignment: CDR1 LNHDA and CDR2 SQIVND (reference sequence). The CDR3 spells CATRQGNTGELFF. DNA of the CDR3: TGTGCCACCAGACAGGGCAACACCGGGGAGCTGTTTTTT.

The chain has TRBV9 and TRBJ1-3, with D perhaps matching TRBD1 (6 bases). CDR1 and CDR2 (germline): SGDLS, YYNGEE. V lost 4 bases and J 4 bases, leaving 9 bases between the germline ends. The CDR3 runs to 13 residues. The CDR3 DNA sequence: TGTGCCAGCAGCCCACAGGGCGGAAACACCATATATTTT. Protein sequence: CASSPQGGNTIYF.

V gene TRBV10-3 combines with J gene TRBJ1-2; the D gene is possibly TRBD1 (6 bases). V was cut by 10 bases and J by 3 bases, with 15 bases left in between. The CDR3 consists of 13 residues. The germline V gene has CDR1 ENHRY and CDR2 SYGVKD. DNA of the CDR3: TGTGCCAACAAGGACAGCGACCACTATGGCTACACCTTC. This gives the protein CANKDSDHYGYTF.

The chain employs TRBV13 and TRBJ1-1; D might be TRBD1 (6 bases). Between the trimmed V and J ends, which lost 5 bases and 1 base, there was a span of 14 bases. Germline V gene sequence: CDR1 PRHDT, CDR2 FYEKMQ (reference sequence). The CDR3 has 15 residues. CDR3 DNA: TGTGCCAGCAGCCGGTACGGGGGGGCGAACACTGAAGCTTTCTTT. The encoded protein is CASSRYGGANTEAFF.

V gene TRBV4-1 combines with J gene TRBJ2-1; D gene unclear. The ends were cut back, 5 bases at V and 8 bases at J, with 16 bases in the middle. Looked up from germline, CDR1 is MGHRA and CDR2 is YSYEKL. The CDR3 totals 14 residues. Here the CDR3 reads CASSSPAQSHEQFF. The DNA of the CDR3 is TGCGCCAGCAGCTCCCCGGCCCAGTCGCATGAGCAGTTCTTC.

V and J are TRBV7-2 and TRBJ1-2; 7 positions agree with TRBD1. CDR1 is SGHTA, CDR2 FQGNSA, per germline. The CDR3 is 15 residues long. With V trimmed by 3 bases and J by 2 bases, 6 bases remained unmatched. The chain's CDR3 is CASSLSSGQNYGYTF. The CDR3 bases are TGTGCCAGCAGCTTGTCGTCGGGACAGAACTATGGCTACACCTTC.

The rearrangement joins TRBV6-5 to TRBJ1-2; 8 nucleotides agree with TRBD1. CDR1 and CDR2 from the germline V gene are MNHEY and SVGAGI. The CDR3 totals 16 residues. The V segment lost 0 bases and the J segment 5 bases; nucleotides outside the gene matches: 8. The CDR3 here is CASSYSTGTGIYGYTF. The CDR3 DNA sequence: TGTGCCAGCAGTTACTCTACCGGGACAGGTATATATGGCTACACCTTC.

Only a few counts were recorded for this clone. This rearrangement joins TRBV28 to TRBJ1-6, with 7 bases lining up with TRBD1. Germline V CDR1 and CDR2: MDHEN, SYDVKM. The V gene end was trimmed by 7 bases and the J gene end by 6 bases; junction bases not matched to a gene: 6. There are 14 residues in the CDR3. CDR3 protein: CASNKGQVNSPLHF. In DNA form, the CDR3 reads TGTGCCAGCAATAAAGGACAGGTTAATTCACCCCTCCACTTT.

The chain has TRBV7-2 and TRBJ1-3; D uncertain. Germline values: CDR1 SGHTA, CDR2 FQGNSA. Trimming took 1 base from V and 0 from J, leaving 10 bases between them. CDR3 length equals 16 residues. CDR3 sequence: CASSLDYALSGNTIYF. Written as DNA, the CDR3 is TGTGCCAGCAGCTTAGATTATGCTCTCTCTGGAAACACCATATATTTT. The whole variable domain, remainder taken from reference TRBV7-2 and TRBJ1-3, is GAGVSQSPSNKVTEKGKDVELRCDPISGHTALYWYRQSLGQGLEFLIYFQGNSAPDKSGLPSDRFSAERTGGSVSTLTIQRTQQEDSAVYLCASSLDYALSGNTIYFGEGSWLTVV.

The chain couples TRBV7-2 to TRBJ1-1; no firm D call. CDR3 length: 11 amino acids. Trimming shortened V by 3 bases and J by 6 bases, and 5 bases separated the two germline ends. The germline V gene has CDR1 SGHTA and CDR2 FQGNSA. The CDR3 bases are TGTGCCAGCAGCTTTTGGGCTGAAGCTTTCTTT. Protein product: CASSFWAEAFF. The full variable domain, completed using reference TRBV7-2 and TRBJ1-1, is GAGVSQSPSNKVTEKGKDVELRCDPISGHTALYWYRQSLGQGLEFLIYFQGNSAPDKSGLPSDRFSAERTGGSVSTLTIQRTQQEDSAVYLCASSFWAEAFFGQGTRLTVV.